What follows are 20 T cell receptor beta chains derived from one specimen sequenced in a study of prognosis after radiotherapy for stage I lung cancer. TCR beta CDR3 amplification from genomic DNA was performed by two-round multiplex PCR. Primers (each specific to one TRBV or TRBJ gene) were used in first-round PCR. TCRdb independently ran MiXCR on the multiplex PCR reads; one entry per CDR3 protein. Of roughly 25,000 distinct CDR3 sequences listed, just over 45% are singletons. The source was PBMCs, collected before or after stereotactic body radiation therapy (not recorded which). The source of these receptors is a donor aged 50 or older with non-small cell lung cancer.

This rearrangement joins TRBV9 to TRBJ2-2; D is uncertain. This CDR3 contains 14 residues. V was trimmed by 1 base and J by 1 base, leaving 5 bases between them. Germline CDR1 reads SGDLS; CDR2 reads YYNGEE. The DNA of the CDR3 is TGTGCCAGCAGCGTAAGCCGGAACACCGGGGAGCTGTTTTTT. Amino acids: CASSVSRNTGELFF.

V usage is TRBV15 and J usage is TRBJ1-2, with D perhaps TRBD1 (5 bases). V lost 0 bases and J lost 6, with 14 bases in between. Per the germline V gene, CDR1 is LNHNV and CDR2 is YYDKDF (reference sequence). This CDR3 has 15 amino acids. CDR3 DNA sequence: TGTGCCACCAGCAGAGATAGGTGGACAACTAATGGCTACACCTTC. Translating it yields CATSRDRWTTNGYTF.

This clonotype is medium-sized in the sample. The V call is TRBV19, the J call TRBJ2-2, with D perhaps matching TRBD2 (7 bases). The germline V gene encodes CDR1 LNHDA and CDR2 SQIVND (reference sequence). Trimming pared 9 bases from V and 1 base from J, leaving 12 bases between. This CDR3 has 14 residues. For the CDR3, the DNA is TGTGCCAGCCGGGGGGCCTTGAACACCGGGGAGCTGTTTTTT. Its translation is CASRGALNTGELFF.

With respect to this clonotype: This likely comes from a read error, as the CDR3 has no conserved phenylalanine or tryptophan at its end. No DNA is shown, since the ends of the CDR3 on it are uncertain; the CDR3 is the one TCRdb lists. This chain uses TRBV19 with TRBJ1-2; the table's D call of TRBD1 was not tested on the DNA. Germline assignment: CDR1 LNHDA and CDR2 SQIVND (reference sequence). The CDR3 is made up of 13 amino acids, end residues included. This chain's CDR3 is CASSIGQGVGYTL.

This clonotype is medium-sized in the sample. This rearrangement joins TRBV6-1 to TRBJ1-1, with 8 bases lining up with TRBD1. The V and J ends lost 6 bases and 0 bases, in that order; junction bases with no gene match: 12. Germline V CDR1 and CDR2: MNHNS, SASEGT. The CDR3 is 17 amino acids. CDR3 coding DNA: TGTGCCAGCAGCCCCAGGGGGACAGGTCAAATGAACACTGAAGCTTTCTTT. Translating it yields CASSPRGTGQMNTEAFF.

Concerning this clonotype itself: Given a much more abundant clone one base away, this may be a read error. The V gene is TRBV28, the J gene TRBJ1-1; a weak D match, TRBD1 (5 bases). CDR3 length equals 16 residues. V shed 5 bases and J shed 7 bases, with 23 bases lying between them. Germline CDR1 is MDHEN and CDR2 is SYDVKM. The DNA for the CDR3 is TGTGCCAGCAGTACCCGTCATGGGAAGGGGATTAGTGAAGCTTTCTTT. Translation: CASSTRHGKGISEAFF.

Worth noting for this clonotype: The junction departs from germline at one end; a sequencing error may be responsible. The rearrangement uses TRBV6-5 and TRBJ1-6; 7 bases are shared with TRBD1. The CDR3 contains 13 residues. Per germline, CDR1 MNHEY and CDR2 SVGAGI. CDR3 region: CDSSFRGYSTLHF. DNA for the CDR3: TGTGACAGCAGTTTCAGGGGGTACTCAACCCTCCACTTT.

This clonotype was recorded at least ten times. The rearrangement uses TRBV12-3 or TRBV12-4 and TRBJ1-5; D gene unclear. This CDR3 spans 13 amino acids. V was pared by 10 bases and J by 4 bases, with 14 bases between. The CDR3 coding sequence is TGTGCCACCTCCTGGGCCTTAAATCAGCCCCAGCATTTT. Translation: CATSWALNQPQHF.

This clonotype was observed once. The chain has TRBV20-1 and TRBJ2-3; 8 positions agree with TRBD2. This CDR3 region has 16 residues. CDR1 and CDR2 from the germline V gene are DFQATT and SNEGSKA (reference sequence). Trimming cost V 6 bases and J 0 bases; bases outside gene matches: 11. The CDR3 DNA reads as TGCAGTGCACCTCTGTGGGCTAGCGGGAGCACAGATACGCAGTATTTT. Protein: CSAPLWASGSTDTQYF.

The chain combines TRBV6-1 with TRBJ2-5, with 7 bases fitting TRBD1. The V and J ends lost 8 bases and 1 base, in that order; junction bases with no gene match: 7. Germline V lookup: CDR1 MNHNS, CDR2 SASEGT. The CDR3 consists of 14 residues. In nucleotides, the CDR3 is TGTGCCAGCGAAGGGGGCAGCTTCCAAGAGACCCAGTACTTC. Protein product: CASEGGSFQETQYF.

Comments on this clonotype: A much more abundant neighbour one base away suggests this may be a read error. The chain links TRBV10-2 to TRBJ2-5, with D tentatively TRBD2 (6 bases). Germline V gene data show CDR1 as WSHSY and CDR2 as SAAADI. The V end lost 3 bases, the J end lost 5 bases, and 19 bases lay between the germline ends. The CDR3 extends over 16 amino acids. CDR3 in amino acids: CASSDNGVAVRETQYF. DNA of the CDR3: TGCGCCAGCAGTGATAACGGGGTAGCGGTGCGGGAGACCCAGTACTTC.

As to this clonotype: Its ends do not fully match the called genes, so a read error is possible. This chain connects TRBV6-1 to TRBJ1-5, with 8 bases aligning to TRBD1. CDR1 and CDR2 from the germline V gene are MNHNS and SASEGT. The CDR3 is 15 residues long. As DNA, the CDR3 is TGTGCCAGCAGACTGACAGGGGATAGCAATCATCCCCAGCATTTT. It specifies CASRLTGDSNHPQHF.

Worth noting for this clonotype: A far larger clone is only one base removed, so a read error is likely. The V gene is TRBV6-8, the J gene TRBJ2-3; D uncertain. The germline V gene encodes CDR1 MNHGY and CDR2 SAAAGT. CDR3 length: 13 residues. V lost 7 bases to trimming and J lost 0 bases, with 8 bases between them. CDR3 amino acids: CASKSVSTDTQYF. In DNA, the CDR3 is TGTGCCAGCAAGAGCGTGAGCACAGATACGCAGTATTTT.

With regard to this clonotype: Sequence at one end of the junction differs from germline and may be a read error. This sequence joins TRBV11-1 and TRBJ1-1; a weak D match, TRBD1 (5 bases). Germline V gene sequence: CDR1 SGHAT, CDR2 FQDESV (reference sequence). The CDR3 contains 15 residues. CDR3 nucleotides: TGCGCCAGCAGCTTGGGTGTGGGGCTGGACACTGAAGCTTTCTTT. It encodes CASSLGVGLDTEAFF.

The V gene is TRBV19, the J gene TRBJ1-5; TRBD1 matches 7 bases. The V and J ends lost 5 bases and 5 bases, in that order; junction bases with no gene match: 12. The CDR3 covers 16 residues. From germline, CDR1 is LNHDA and CDR2 SQIVND (reference sequence). The CDR3 reads CASSLERGPRYQPQHF. The CDR3 region has the DNA TGTGCCAGTAGTCTCGAGAGGGGGCCAAGGTATCAGCCCCAGCATTTT.

The gene calls are TRBV19 and TRBJ1-6; 7 bases are shared with TRBD1. This CDR3 is 15 amino acids long. Germline V gives CDR1 LNHDA, CDR2 SQIVND (reference sequence). V trimming: 6 bases; J trimming: 3 bases; junction bases outside the gene matches: 5. The CDR3 region has the DNA TGTGCCAGTAGAGACCGGGACAGCTATAATTCACCCCTCCACTTT. It codes for CASRDRDSYNSPLHF.

Concerning this clonotype: The junction differs from germline at one of its ends, possibly a read error. The chain recombines TRBV20-1 with TRBJ2-1, with 7 bases aligning to TRBD2. The V gene's germline CDR1 is DFQATT and CDR2 SNEGSKA (reference sequence). The CDR3 has 14 amino acids. This CDR3 reads CSARDTSAYNDQFF. As DNA, the CDR3 is TGCAGTGCTAGAGATACTAGCGCCTACAATGATCAGTTCTTC.

The CDR3 nucleotides read TGTGCCAGCAGTGACGACGCCTTTAACTATAATTCACCCCTCCACTTT. It yields the protein CASSDDAFNYNSPLHF. The chain joins TRBV6-1 to TRBJ1-6; unclear D gene. V was cut by 3 bases and J by 3 bases, with 12 bases left in between. The CDR3 spans 16 residues. Germline V gene lookup returns CDR1 MNHNS and CDR2 SASEGT.

Comments on this clonotype: This likely reflects a read error, since a far larger clone is one base away. The chain couples TRBV28 to TRBJ2-1, with D unclear. Germline values: CDR1 MDHEN, CDR2 SYDVKM. The length of the CDR3 is 11 residues. V lost 3 bases and J 8 bases, leaving 5 bases between the germline ends. The CDR3 nucleotides read TGTGCCAGCAGTTTCGAGTATGAGCAGTTCTTC. Translating it yields CASSFEYEQFF.

With regard to this clonotype: One junction end disagrees with the germline gene, perhaps due to a read error. The J gene is TRBJ2-7, the V gene TRBV28; D is ambiguous. The CDR3 consists of 12 residues. Germline V gives CDR1 MDHEN, CDR2 SYDVKM. DNA of the CDR3: TGTGCCAGCATTTTTTTTGGCTACGAGCATTACTTC. Translating it yields CASIFFGYEHYF.